These 26 T cell receptor beta chains originate from one sample sequenced in a study of long-term antiretroviral therapy in people with HIV. Survey-level immunoSEQ v3.0 assays were run. Profiled with immunoSEQ multiplex PCR; TCRdb holds only in-frame clones, not every one. This sample yields roughly 11,000 clones, of which around three quarters are seen a single time; 13% belongs to the top ten. Sequences were derived from unsorted PBMCs, sampled about 3.1 years before starting antiretroviral therapy. The receptors derive from a man between 40 and 49 years old with HIV.

The chain joins TRBV6-5 to TRBJ1-5; D is unclear. The germline V gene has CDR1 MNHEY and CDR2 SVGAGI. Trimming removed 2 bases at V and 5 bases at J, with 7 bases between. The CDR3 runs to 13 residues. CDR3 sequence: CASSYGRYQPQHF. CDR3 coding DNA: TGTGCCAGCAGTTACGGGCGATATCAGCCCCAGCATTTT.

This chain links TRBV18 with TRBJ2-3; a possible D gene is TRBD2 (5 bases). CDR1 is KGHSH, CDR2 LQKENI, per germline. The CDR3 is 16 residues long. V lost 3 bases to trimming and J lost 1 base, with 14 bases between them. The CDR3 DNA sequence: TGTGCCAGCTCACCTCCGGCTAGCCGACGCACAGATACGCAGTATTTT. This translates into CASSPPASRRTDTQYF.

This chain links TRBV7-2 with TRBJ2-7; 7 nucleotides match TRBD1. CDR1 and CDR2 (germline): SGHTA, FQGNSA. V lost 3 bases, J lost 2 bases, and 10 bases stayed unmatched. This CDR3 comprises 16 residues. DNA of the CDR3: TGTGCCAGCAGCTTCACACTTGTGGGACAGACCTACGAGCAGTACTTC. Protein sequence: CASSFTLVGQTYEQYF.

This clone is judged medium-sized. This sequence joins TRBV28 and TRBJ1-2; D unresolved. The CDR3 is 14 residues long. The germline V and J ends were trimmed by 4 bases and 6 bases, with 15 bases remaining between them. Germline-derived CDR1 and CDR2 are MDHEN and SYDVKM. The CDR3 nucleotides read TGTGCCAGCAGTTACAAAACAGCCCACGATGGCTACACCTTC. Its translation: CASSYKTAHDGYTF.

Judged by abundance, this clone is large (0.1 to 1%). The chain links TRBV4-2 to TRBJ2-7; maybe TRBD2 (6 bases). The CDR3 runs to 15 residues. Trimming took off 0 bases at V and 0 bases at J, with 9 bases between the two ends. Germline values: CDR1 LGHNA, CDR2 YNFKEQ. CDR3 region: CASSQEVAVSYEQYF. The CDR3 DNA reads TGTGCCAGCAGCCAAGAGGTAGCGGTCTCCTACGAGCAGTACTTC.

V gene TRBV28 combines with J gene TRBJ2-2, with 7 bases aligning to TRBD1. CDR1 MDHEN and CDR2 SYDVKM come from the germline V gene. Losses at the gene ends were 5 bases for V and 5 bases for J; bases not matched to a gene: 2. This CDR3 has 13 amino acids. CDR3 amino acids: CASSPTGTGELFF. The CDR3 DNA reads as TGTGCCAGCAGTCCGACAGGGACCGGGGAGCTGTTTTTT.

The V and J genes are TRBV10-3 and TRBJ2-3; no firm D call. Trimming shortened V by 8 bases and J by 1 base, and 7 bases separated the two germline ends. Germline-derived CDR1 and CDR2 are ENHRY and SYGVKD. The CDR3 runs to 12 residues. CDR3 nucleotides: TGTGCCATCGGTGCAGGCACAGATACGCAGTATTTT. Protein: CAIGAGTDTQYF.

The rearrangement uses TRBV30 and TRBJ2-3; 8 positions agree with TRBD1. Germline trimming cut 8 bases from V and 2 bases from J; bases unmatched to any gene: 6. Germline values: CDR1 GTSNPN, CDR2 SVGIG (reference sequence). The CDR3 has 13 residues. The CDR3 nucleotides are TGTGCCCGCCGGGACAGGACCACAGATACGCAGTATTTT. Its translation is CARRDRTTDTQYF. The whole variable domain, remainder taken from reference TRBV30 and TRBJ2-3, is SQTIHQWPATLVQPVGSPLSLECTVEGTSNPNLYWYRQAAGRGLQLLFYSVGIGQISSEVPQNLSASRPQDRQFILSSKKLLLSDSGFYLCARRDRTTDTQYFGPGTRLTVL.

This sequence joins TRBV5-1 and TRBJ2-7; D perhaps matches TRBD2 (6 bases). Germline V lookup: CDR1 SGHRS, CDR2 YFSETQ. V was clipped by 0 bases and J by 1 base, with 8 bases between them. The CDR3 is 14 amino acids. This CDR3 reads CASSLVGGSYEQYF. In nucleotides, the CDR3 is TGCGCCAGCAGCTTGGTCGGGGGTTCCTACGAGCAGTACTTC. Full variable domain (outside the CDR3, taken from reference TRBV5-1 and TRBJ2-7): KAGVTQTPRYLIKTRGQQVTLSCSPISGHRSVSWYQQTPGQGLQFLFEYFSETQRNKGNFPGRFSGRQFSNSRSEMNVSTLELGDSALYLCASSLVGGSYEQYFGPGTRLTVT.

The rearrangement joins TRBV9 to TRBJ2-1; 8 nucleotides match TRBD2. The germline V gene encodes CDR1 SGDLS and CDR2 YYNGEE. Trimming removed 0 bases from V and 6 bases from J; junction bases left unmatched: 5. The CDR3 is 15 residues long. In DNA, the CDR3 is TGTGCCAGCAGCGTAGGAGCGGGAGCAGTCAATGAGCAGTTCTTC. Protein product: CASSVGAGAVNEQFF.

V and J are TRBV9 and TRBJ2-3, with 7 bases aligning to TRBD1. Germline CDR1 is SGDLS and CDR2 is YYNGEE. The CDR3 runs to 17 residues. The trim removed 2 bases at V and 1 base at J, leaving 10 bases unmatched. This CDR3 is CASSVYLRDSRTDTQYF. For the CDR3, the DNA is TGTGCCAGCAGCGTTTACCTCCGGGACAGTCGCACAGATACGCAGTATTTT.

V usage is TRBV27 and J usage is TRBJ2-2; D remains unclear. The germline V and J ends were trimmed by 2 bases and 3 bases, with 4 bases remaining between them. This CDR3 is built from 13 residues. In germline, CDR1 is MNHEY, CDR2 SMNVEV (reference sequence). In DNA form, the CDR3 reads TGTGCCAGCAGTTTAGGGGACACCGGGGAGCTGTTTTTT. This translates into CASSLGDTGELFF.

This clone was observed a handful of times. The rearrangement uses TRBV19 and TRBJ1-2; a weak D match, TRBD1 (5 bases). V was shortened by 5 bases and J by 8 bases, with 15 bases between the two germline ends. The germline V gene has CDR1 LNHDA and CDR2 SQIVND (reference sequence). CDR3 length equals 13 residues. CDR3 bases: TGTGCCAGTAGTCCTTACGGGGCGAGAGGCTACACCTTC. Translating it yields CASSPYGARGYTF.

V usage is TRBV5-1 and J usage is TRBJ2-7, with a tentative D call TRBD2 (6 bases). There are 14 residues in the CDR3. Germline lookup yields CDR1 SGHRS and CDR2 YFSETQ. V gave up 4 bases and J gave up 2 bases, with 13 bases separating them. CDR3 DNA sequence: TGCGCCAGCAGCCGGTCGGGGGTTACCTACGAGCAGTACTTC. Protein sequence: CASSRSGVTYEQYF.

The rearrangement links TRBV5-8 to TRBJ1-1, with D unresolved. Germline V lookup: CDR1 SGHTS, CDR2 YDEGEE. This CDR3 region has 15 residues. Trimming pared 2 bases from V and 1 base from J, leaving 12 bases between. CDR3: CASSFRVIGNTEAFF. The CDR3 bases are TGTGCCAGCAGCTTCCGGGTGATTGGGAACACTGAAGCTTTCTTT.

This clone was counted between two and nine times. The rearrangement uses TRBV6-1 and TRBJ2-4, with 10 bases matching TRBD1. Germline CDR1 reads MNHNS; CDR2 reads SASEGT. After removal of 2 bases from V and 7 bases from J, the junction contained 5 bases not matched to a gene. CDR3 size: 15 residues. The CDR3 protein is CASSEKPTGGNIQYF. CDR3 bases: TGTGCCAGCAGTGAAAAGCCGACAGGGGGCAACATTCAGTACTTC.

The J gene is TRBJ2-7, the V gene TRBV7-2, with TRBD2 identical over 11 bases. The CDR3 extends over 16 amino acids. V dropped 1 base and J dropped 4; count of bases not matched to a gene: 6. Germline V lookup: CDR1 SGHTA, CDR2 FQGNSA. The CDR3 sequence: CASSLEGTSGAYEQYF. Here the CDR3 DNA reads TGTGCCAGCAGCTTAGAAGGGACTAGCGGAGCTTACGAGCAGTACTTC.

The CDR3 DNA is TGTGCCAGAAGCCCTGGGGTCTTAGCGGGAGAAGGAGATACGCAGTATTTT. Protein product: CARSPGVLAGEGDTQYF. V usage is TRBV5-3 and J usage is TRBJ2-3, with TRBD2 matching over 9 bases. TRBV5-3 is an ORF; its function is uncertain. The junction had 14 bases not matched to a gene; V was cut back by 4 bases and J by 5 bases. The CDR3 is 17 residues long.

The J gene is TRBJ2-6, the V gene TRBV4-1; D is possibly TRBD2 (6 bases). V was clipped by 0 bases and J by 2 bases, with 14 bases between them. The CDR3 is 18 residues long. Germline loops: CDR1 MGHRA, CDR2 YSYEKL. The CDR3 loop reads CASSQEAAGPAGANVLTF. The CDR3 region has the DNA TGCGCCAGCAGCCAAGAGGCAGCGGGCCCCGCTGGGGCCAACGTCCTGACTTTC.

In this sample, this clone turned up once. The V gene is TRBV7-7, the J gene TRBJ2-7; unclear D gene. V lost 0 bases and J 2 bases, leaving 5 bases between the germline ends. This CDR3 comprises 13 residues. CDR1 SSHAT and CDR2 FNYEAQ come from the germline V gene (reference sequence). The CDR3 sequence is CASSLAGTYEQYF. The CDR3 DNA follows: TGTGCCAGCAGCTTAGCTGGGACCTACGAGCAGTACTTC.

V and J are TRBV6-5 and TRBJ2-6; D may be TRBD1 (6 bases). Trimming took off 2 bases at V and 11 bases at J, with 16 bases between the two ends. The CDR3 consists of 15 residues. CDR1 and CDR2 (germline): MNHEY, SVGAGI. The CDR3 coding sequence is TGTGCCAGCAGTTACAGGGGGTATGGTCTTGACGTCCTGACTTTC. This encodes CASSYRGYGLDVLTF.

The CDR3 region has the DNA TGTGCCAGCAGTCGAACAGGGCTATCCGTCAATGAGCAGTTCTTC. Translation gives CASSRTGLSVNEQFF. V is TRBV6-6 and J is TRBJ2-1; D is possibly TRBD1 (6 bases). The V gene's germline CDR1 is MNHNY and CDR2 SVGAGI (reference sequence). V was trimmed by 5 bases and J by 6 bases, leaving 17 bases between them. The CDR3 consists of 15 residues.

This rearrangement joins TRBV18 to TRBJ2-1, with TRBD1 matching over 11 bases. V was pared by 5 bases and J by 3 bases, with 6 bases of the junction left unmatched. This CDR3 is built from 16 residues. Per the germline V gene, CDR1 is KGHSH and CDR2 is LQKENI. The CDR3 region has the DNA TGTGCCAGCTCATCGGCCGGGACAGGGGGCTACAATGAGCAGTTCTTC. Its translation is CASSSAGTGGYNEQFF.

The V gene is TRBV27, the J gene TRBJ2-1, with 11 bases lining up with TRBD2. The CDR3 runs to 17 residues. CDR1 and CDR2 (germline): MNHEY, SMNVEV (reference sequence). The V segment lost 6 bases and the J segment 1 base; nucleotides outside the gene matches: 8. The CDR3: CASRSVGLAGSYNEQFF. CDR3 DNA sequence: TGTGCCAGCAGGTCAGTCGGACTAGCGGGTTCCTACAATGAGCAGTTCTTC.

This clone was recorded once. This chain connects TRBV7-8 to TRBJ2-7; 8 nucleotides agree with TRBD2. With 2 bases clipped from V and 3 bases from J, the junction kept 6 bases outside the gene matches. This CDR3 is 15 amino acids long. CDR1 is SGHVS, CDR2 FQNEAQ, per germline. CDR3 protein: CASSLSLAGLYEQYF. CDR3 DNA: TGTGCCAGCAGCTTAAGTCTAGCGGGCCTCTACGAGCAGTACTTC.

The rearrangement links TRBV27 to TRBJ1-3; 7 bases are a match to TRBD1. The germline CDR1 and CDR2 sequences are MNHEY and SMNVEV (reference sequence). V gave up 7 bases and J gave up 3 bases; unmatched junction bases: 27. The CDR3 consists of 21 residues. The CDR3 DNA is TGTGCCAGCACCACCCCGAAAGACAGGGAGAGTGTATCAGCAGATGGAAACACCATATATTTT. Its protein product is CASTTPKDRESVSADGNTIYF.